Sequencing of this TCR beta chain was carried out in a study of cytomegalovirus exposure and HLA in healthy donors. Worth noting for this clone: The same CDR3 is also encoded by other DNA sequences in this sample.

The CDR3 extends over 11 amino acids. Trimming cost V 10 bases and J 3 bases, with 9 bases left between them. Per germline, CDR1 ENHRY and CDR2 SYGVKD. The PCR was carried out with 60 Vbeta primers and 13 Jbeta primers. TCRdb's table, derived via immunoSEQ multiplex PCR, lists solely in-frame clones and lacks some. Of 80,000 to 95,000 clones in the sample, approximately 63% were seen once. This receptor was obtained from a woman younger than 45 in good health and CMV-seronegative. Specimen: PBMCs. The J gene is TRBJ2-5, the V gene TRBV10-3; D not resolved. DNA for the CDR3: TGTGCCAGTGGGCAGGAAGAGACCCAGTACTTC. It is translated as CASGQEETQYF.